This T cell receptor (beta chain) was retrieved from a study of CD8 T cells in ankylosing spondylitis. The CDR3 contains 15 residues. V lost 6 bases, J lost 4 bases, and 11 bases stayed unmatched. Findings and caveats of the study: What seemed typical of ankylosing spondylitis blood was a TCR beta motif built from about 8 highly homologous variants.

About this clonotype itself: Its target is not known.

Preparation of TCR beta libraries was done by quantitative 5'-RACE with molecular barcodes. TCRdb recomputed calls from the 5' RACE reads with MiXCR, one row per CDR3 protein. The data show about 250,000 distinct CDR3 sequences, over 30% seen once. The sequence was collected from a male donor with ankylosing spondylitis or in good health (not recorded which). Material for sequencing was blood, either unsorted or a sorted T cell fraction (not recorded which). The chain recombines TRBV12-3 or TRBV12-4 with TRBJ1-2; 7 bases are a match to TRBD1. Here the CDR3 DNA reads TGTGCCAGCAGGGGCCAGGGGGTCGCGGGCTATGGCTACACCTTC. Amino acid sequence: CASRGQGVAGYGYTF.